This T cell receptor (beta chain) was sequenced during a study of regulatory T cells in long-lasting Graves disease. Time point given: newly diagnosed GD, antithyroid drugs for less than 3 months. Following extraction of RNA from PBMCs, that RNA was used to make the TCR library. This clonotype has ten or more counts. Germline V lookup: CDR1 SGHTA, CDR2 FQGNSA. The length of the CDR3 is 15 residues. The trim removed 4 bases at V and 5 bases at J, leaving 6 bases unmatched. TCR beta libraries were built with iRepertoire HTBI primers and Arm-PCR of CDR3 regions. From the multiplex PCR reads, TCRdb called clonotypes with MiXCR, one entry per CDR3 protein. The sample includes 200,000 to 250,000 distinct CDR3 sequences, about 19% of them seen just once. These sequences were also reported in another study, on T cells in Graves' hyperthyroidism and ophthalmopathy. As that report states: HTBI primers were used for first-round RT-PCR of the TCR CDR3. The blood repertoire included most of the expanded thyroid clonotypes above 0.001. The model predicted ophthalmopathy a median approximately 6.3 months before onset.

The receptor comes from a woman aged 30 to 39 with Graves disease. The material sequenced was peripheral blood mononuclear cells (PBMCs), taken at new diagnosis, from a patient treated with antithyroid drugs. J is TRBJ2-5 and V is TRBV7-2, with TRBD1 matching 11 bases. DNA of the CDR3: TGTGCCAGCAGCTGGGACAGGGGGTCGGGGGAGACCCAGTACTTC. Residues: CASSWDRGSGETQYF.